The 7 T cell receptor beta chains given below trace back to one sample, sequenced in a study of blood T cell repertoires in COVID-19. Method: immunoSEQ multiplex PCR; TCRdb's copy keeps in-frame clones and lacks some. Counted here are about 210,000 clones, around four fifths occurring once; the ten biggest clones make up 0.95%. The specimen sequenced was peripheral blood. The receptors were sampled from a man in his sixties with COVID-19, enrolled during active disease.

V gene TRBV5-6 combines with J gene TRBJ1-1, with 8 bases lining up with TRBD1. Germline values: CDR1 SGHDT, CDR2 YYEEEE. V lost 4 bases to trimming and J lost 10 bases; unmatched junction nucleotides: 12. The CDR3 sequence is 14 residues long. CDR3 region: CASSLGQVTFGAFF. The CDR3, as DNA: TGTGCCAGCAGCCTGGGACAGGTCACGTTCGGAGCTTTCTTT.

CDR3 protein: CASSVESQAPNEQYF. CDR3 bases: TGTGCCAGCAGCGTAGAATCGCAGGCCCCTAACGAGCAGTACTTC. The chain is built from TRBV9 and TRBJ2-7; D gene unclear. CDR1 and CDR2 (germline): SGDLS, YYNGEE. This CDR3 is built from 15 residues. The V end lost 0 bases, the J end lost 5 bases, and 15 bases lay between the germline ends.

V and J are TRBV30 and TRBJ1-4, with D maybe TRBD1 (5 bases). With 0 bases removed from V and 8 bases from J, the gap between germline ends came to 10 bases. CDR3 length: 13 residues. Germline V CDR1 and CDR2: GTSNPN, SVGIG (reference sequence). The CDR3: CAWSVQVGEKLFF. In nucleotides, the CDR3 is TGTGCCTGGAGTGTACAGGTGGGCGAAAAACTGTTTTTT.

The rearrangement joins TRBV28 to TRBJ1-1; D not certain. Trimming cost V 6 bases and J 0 bases, with 11 bases left between them. The germline V gene has CDR1 MDHEN and CDR2 SYDVKM. This CDR3 contains 14 residues. In DNA, the CDR3 is TGTGCCAGCAGCCCACCGGGGATGAACACTGAAGCTTTCTTT. Translation gives CASSPPGMNTEAFF. Full variable domain (remainder filled in from reference TRBV28 and TRBJ1-1): DVKVTQSSRYLVKRTGEKVFLECVQDMDHENMFWYRQDPGLGLRLIYFSYDVKMKEKGDIPEGYSVSREKKERFSLILESASTNQTSMYLCASSPPGMNTEAFFGQGTRLTVV.

The J gene is TRBJ1-5, the V gene TRBV4-2, with D hard to call. The CDR3 is made up of 15 amino acids. Deletions cut 3 bases from V and 3 bases from J, with 12 bases between. Germline loops: CDR1 LGHNA, CDR2 YNFKEQ. CDR3 coding DNA: TGTGCCAGCAGCCAGGCACCCCATACCAATCAGCCCCAGCATTTT. This gives the protein CASSQAPHTNQPQHF.

V and J are TRBV6-5 and TRBJ2-2; 15 bases are a match to TRBD2. Looked up from germline, CDR1 is MNHEY and CDR2 is SVGAGI. After removal of 8 bases from V and 6 bases from J, the junction contained 4 bases not matched to a gene. The length of the CDR3 is 15 residues. The CDR3: CASPGLAGGAGELFF. In DNA, the CDR3 is TGTGCCAGCCCGGGACTAGCGGGAGGAGCCGGGGAGCTGTTTTTT.

The V call is TRBV14, the J call TRBJ1-1; D remains ambiguous. Trimming pared 6 bases from V and 8 bases from J, leaving 7 bases between. This CDR3 has 10 amino acids. Germline V gene lookup returns CDR1 SGHDN and CDR2 FVKESK. Written as DNA, the CDR3 is TGTGCCAGCAGTCTCAGGGAAGCTTTCTTT. Translated: CASSLREAFF.